Presented here are 12 T cell receptor beta chains from one specimen sequenced in a study of shared clonotypes between healthy human individuals (dated by TCRdb to 2020 to 2022). For the CD8 naive samples, CD45RO-negative cells were positively selected for CCR7, yielding a CD45RA+CCR7+ population from which TemRA cells were excluded. Receptor libraries were prepared by the immunoSEQ multiplex PCR assay. TCRdb's version of the immuneACCESS table is confined to in-frame rearrangements and falls short of the full clone set. An unresolved V gene accounts for under half of the shortfall where checked; the remainder is of unknown origin. This sample is represented by around 1.9 million clones; about 93% of them were singletons. Together, the top ten hold approximately 1.7% of the sample. The sequenced sample consisted of naive CD8+ T cells from PBMCs. The sample's cell subset or site label, decoded: CD45RA+CCR7+. These receptors were obtained from a man between 18 and 29 years old in good health. Some clones in this sample may be carry-over from other donors' samples.

V and J are TRBV6-6 and TRBJ1-2, with a tentative D call TRBD1 (6 bases). The germline V gene encodes CDR1 MNHNY and CDR2 SVGAGI (reference sequence). V was shortened by 5 bases and J by 4 bases, with 11 bases between the two germline ends. The CDR3 runs to 13 residues. The CDR3: CASSPGGAYGYTF. CDR3 DNA sequence: TGTGCCAGCAGTCCCGGGGGCGCCTATGGCTACACCTTC.

V and J are TRBV7-9 and TRBJ1-2; D call uncertain. Deletions cut 5 bases from V and 0 bases from J, with 10 bases between. CDR1 and CDR2 from the germline V gene are SEHNR and FQNEAQ (reference sequence). The CDR3 length is 14 residues. Here the CDR3 DNA reads TGTGCCAGCAGCCTAGATTACACTAACTATGGCTACACCTTC. It codes for CASSLDYTNYGYTF.

The chain uses TRBV10-3 and TRBJ1-2; D gene unclear. This CDR3 contains 16 residues. Germline loops: CDR1 ENHRY, CDR2 SYGVKD. Deletions cut 0 bases from V and 1 base from J, with 12 bases between. CDR3 in amino acids: CAISESADYFNYGYTF. In DNA, the CDR3 is TGTGCCATCAGTGAGTCTGCAGATTACTTTAACTATGGCTACACCTTC.

The chain links TRBV7-8 to TRBJ2-3; D unresolved. Germline CDR1 reads SGHVS; CDR2 reads FQNEAQ. The CDR3 has 14 residues. V dropped 4 bases and J dropped 3 bases, with 11 bases sitting between them. The CDR3 nucleotides read TGTGCCAGCAGCTCTGGTGGCTGGACAGATACGCAGTATTTT. As protein: CASSSGGWTDTQYF.

This chain connects TRBV28 to TRBJ2-7; no firm D call. Germline loops: CDR1 MDHEN, CDR2 SYDVKM. The CDR3 is 11 amino acids. V was clipped by 5 bases and J by 7 bases, with 9 bases between them. CDR3 DNA sequence: TGTGCCAGCAGTCCAAGCTCGGAGCAGTACTTC. This encodes CASSPSSEQYF.

The chain uses TRBV11-2 and TRBJ1-1; D possibly corresponds to TRBD1 (5 bases). Trimming stripped 1 base from V and 6 bases from J, with 6 bases between. The germline V gene encodes CDR1 SGHAT and CDR2 FQNNGV. This CDR3 contains 12 residues. CDR3 nucleotides: TGTGCCAGCAGCTTAGCAGGGTCTGAAGCTTTCTTT. Translated, it gives CASSLAGSEAFF.

This clone was seen only a few times. This sequence joins TRBV5-6 and TRBJ1-1; D remains unclear. This CDR3 comprises 13 residues. Germline V CDR1 and CDR2: SGHDT, YYEEEE. V shed 1 base and J shed 1 base, with 5 bases lying between them. This CDR3 is CASSLLWNTEAFF. Here the CDR3 DNA reads TGTGCCAGCAGCTTGTTATGGAACACTGAAGCTTTCTTT.

The CDR3 DNA reads TGTGCCAGCAGTTTAAGCAGGCTCGATGGCTACACCTTC. It specifies CASSLSRLDGYTF. The chain has TRBV27 and TRBJ1-2; D is undetermined. The CDR3 totals 13 residues. Trimming stripped 2 bases from V and 6 bases from J, with 10 bases between. The germline V gene has CDR1 MNHEY and CDR2 SMNVEV (reference sequence).

The chain combines TRBV29-1 with TRBJ1-4; the match to TRBD1 covers 9 bases. The CDR3 is 13 amino acids. The V gene's germline CDR1 is SQVTM and CDR2 ANQGSEA. Unmatched junction bases numbered 4, after V lost 4 bases and J lost 7 bases. CDR3 nucleotides: TGCAGCGTTGCGGGACAGGGAGTTGAAAAACTGTTTTTT. Protein: CSVAGQGVEKLFF. Together with reference TRBV29-1 and TRBJ1-4, the CDR3 gives the full variable domain: SAVISQKPSRDICQRGTSLTIQCQVDSQVTMMFWYRQQPGQSLTLIATANQGSEATYESGFVIDKFPISRPNLTFSTLTVSNMSPEDSSIYLCSVAGQGVEKLFFGSGTQLSVL.

The rearrangement uses TRBV5-6 and TRBJ2-1; no clear D gene. Trimming left V 0 bases short and J 4 bases short, with 8 bases between. The CDR3 runs 14 residues. The germline V gene has CDR1 SGHDT and CDR2 YYEEEE. The CDR3 sequence: CASSLVGHYNEQFF. Written as DNA, the CDR3 is TGTGCCAGCAGCTTGGTAGGTCATTACAATGAGCAGTTCTTC.

V is TRBV27 and J is TRBJ2-1, with 7 bases lining up with TRBD2. CDR3 size: 15 residues. Germline V gene data show CDR1 as MNHEY and CDR2 as SMNVEV (reference sequence). J lost 8 bases, V lost 6 bases, and 13 bases had no gene match. The CDR3 nucleotides are TGTGCCAGCAGGCGGGGCGGGAGCCACTTATATGAGCAGTTCTTC. As protein: CASRRGGSHLYEQFF.

The chain combines TRBV5-4 with TRBJ2-7; tentatively, D is TRBD2 (5 bases). CDR1 and CDR2 (germline): SGHNT, YYREEE (reference sequence). V lost 2 bases and J 1 base, leaving 10 bases between the germline ends. CDR3 length equals 14 residues. The CDR3 DNA follows: TGTGCCAGCAGCTTTACCGGGGAATCCTACGAGCAGTACTTC. Residues: CASSFTGESYEQYF.